This T cell receptor beta chain derives from a study of cytomegalovirus exposure and HLA in healthy donors. The study, taken as a whole, reports: In vitro work confirmed that three CMV-associated chains recognize CMV antigens.

This table comes from immunoSEQ multiplex PCR, and its TCRdb copy is limited to in-frame clones, with some not included. The table includes 150,000 to 200,000 clones, approximately 96% detected once. CDR3 length equals 18 residues. The V and J ends lost 2 bases and 4 bases, in that order; junction bases with no gene match: 9. Germline V gives CDR1 LNHNV, CDR2 YYDKDF (reference sequence). Regarding this clone: Its antigen remains unidentified.

The gene calls are TRBV15 and TRBJ2-2; 11 positions agree with TRBD2. Sequencing was done on a sample of PBMCs. This clonotype originated in a young woman in good health and CMV-seronegative. This chain's CDR3 is CATSRYSGGASGTGELFF. Here the CDR3 DNA reads TGTGCCACCAGCAGATATAGCGGGGGGGCCAGTGGCACCGGGGAGCTGTTTTTT. The full variable domain, with the rest looked up from reference TRBV15 and TRBJ2-2, is DAMVIQNPRYQVTQFGKPVTLSCSQTLNHNVMYWYQQKSSQAPKLLFHYYDKDFNNEADTPDNFQSRRPNTSFCFLDIRSPGLGDTAMYLCATSRYSGGASGTGELFFGEGSRLTVL.